Below are 19 T cell receptor beta chains sequenced from a single sample in a study of blood T cell repertoires in COVID-19. Assay: immunoSEQ multiplex PCR; the TCRdb copy retains only in-frame clones and omits some. This sample has around 180,000 clones, with around 67% found just once. Sequenced material: peripheral blood. These TCRs come from a woman older than 75 with acute or convalescent COVID-19.

The J gene is TRBJ2-1, the V gene TRBV2; a possible D gene is TRBD2 (5 bases). Trimming removed 6 bases from V and 0 bases from J, with 12 bases in between. This CDR3 is built from 15 residues. The V gene's germline CDR1 is SNHLY and CDR2 FYNNEI. The DNA for the CDR3 is TGTGCCAGCAGCGCTCTCGCGGGCTCCTACAATGAGCAGTTCTTC. Encoded protein: CASSALAGSYNEQFF.

The chain has TRBV5-4 and TRBJ1-6; the D is unclear. This CDR3 is 14 amino acids long. Germline assignment: CDR1 SGHNT and CDR2 YYREEE (reference sequence). V lost 6 bases and J 6 bases, leaving 13 bases between the germline ends. CDR3 coding DNA: TGTGCCAGCACCCGAATCGAGGGTAATTCACCCCTCCACTTT. It specifies CASTRIEGNSPLHF.

This clone was seen a few times. The chain employs TRBV27 and TRBJ2-6; D unresolved. Between the trimmed V and J ends, which lost 6 bases and 1 base, there was a span of 10 bases. Germline CDR1 MNHEY, CDR2 SMNVEV (reference sequence). The CDR3 extends over 15 amino acids. In nucleotides, the CDR3 is TGTGCCAGCAGGGGCCTCTCGTCTGGGGCCAACGTCCTGACTTTC. Translated, it gives CASRGLSSGANVLTF.

This clone was recorded a few times. The chain employs TRBV28 and TRBJ1-3; 8 nucleotides line up with TRBD1. Trimming at V came to 6 bases and at J to 5 bases, leaving 9 bases not matched to a gene. This CDR3 contains 15 residues. Per germline, CDR1 MDHEN and CDR2 SYDVKM. DNA for the CDR3: TGTGCCAGCAGCCCCACAGGGGGTCGGAGAAACACCATATATTTT. This gives the protein CASSPTGGRRNTIYF.

This clone was seen just once. V usage is TRBV5-1 and J usage is TRBJ2-5, with unresolved D. The CDR3 has 14 amino acids. V lost 3 bases and J lost 1, with 10 bases in between. Germline values: CDR1 SGHRS, CDR2 YFSETQ. Written as DNA, the CDR3 is TGCGCCAGCAGCTCTGGGCATCCCCAAGAGACCCAGTACTTC. It encodes CASSSGHPQETQYF.

This chain uses TRBV2 with TRBJ1-2; D possibly corresponds to TRBD1 (6 bases). The V and J ends lost 6 bases and 6 bases respectively, with 17 bases between them. This CDR3 has 14 amino acids. From germline, CDR1 is SNHLY and CDR2 FYNNEI. The CDR3 DNA sequence: TGTGCCAGCAGGGTTAATTCAGGGGACCATGGCTACACCTTC. Protein product: CASRVNSGDHGYTF.

The chain links TRBV4-1 to TRBJ2-1; 10 bases fit TRBD1. Germline V gene sequence: CDR1 MGHRA, CDR2 YSYEKL. V shed 4 bases, J shed 3 bases, and the junction held 3 bases outside the gene matches. The CDR3 is 15 amino acids. CDR3: CASSLGQGLYNEQFF. CDR3 in DNA: TGCGCCAGCAGCCTGGGACAGGGGCTCTACAATGAGCAGTTCTTC.

V gene TRBV6-1 combines with J gene TRBJ2-7; 7 bases agree with TRBD1. Germline loops: CDR1 MNHNS, CDR2 SASEGT. The trim removed 5 bases at V and 2 bases at J, leaving 9 bases unmatched. CDR3 size: 15 residues. CDR3: CASSPSGQLTYEQYF. CDR3 nucleotides: TGTGCCAGCAGTCCTTCGGGACAGCTAACCTACGAGCAGTACTTC.

The rearrangement uses TRBV4-3 and TRBJ2-3; TRBD1 agrees at 7 bases. V shed 0 bases, J shed 1 base, and the junction held 7 bases outside the gene matches. CDR1 and CDR2 from the germline V gene are LGHNA and YSLEER. The CDR3 runs 17 residues. The CDR3 sequence: CASSQDGDSAGTDTQYF. The CDR3, as DNA: TGCGCCAGCAGCCAAGATGGGGACAGCGCGGGCACAGATACGCAGTATTTT.

J is TRBJ1-1 and V is TRBV5-6; a possible D gene is TRBD1 (6 bases). Between the trimmed V and J ends, which lost 0 bases and 3 bases, there was a span of 12 bases. In germline, CDR1 is SGHDT, CDR2 YYEEEE. The CDR3 is 15 amino acids. CDR3: CASSLDPAGDTEAFF. CDR3 DNA: TGTGCCAGCAGCTTGGATCCGGCAGGGGACACTGAAGCTTTCTTT.

This chain uses TRBV3-1 (or the pseudogene TRBV3-2) with TRBJ2-2; D is unresolved. From germline, CDR1 is LGHDT and CDR2 YNNKEL (reference sequence). The V end was cut by 5 bases, the J end by 5 bases, with 6 bases between. This CDR3 contains 12 residues. In DNA, the CDR3 is TGTGCCAGCAGCTACAGTACCGGGGAGCTGTTTTTT. Its translation: CASSYSTGELFF.

The chain couples TRBV7-9 to TRBJ2-6, with D perhaps matching TRBD1 (6 bases). Germline V gene lookup returns CDR1 SEHNR and CDR2 FQNEAQ (reference sequence). CDR3 length: 15 residues. The V end was cut by 4 bases, the J end by 4 bases, with 11 bases between. The DNA for the CDR3 is TGTGCCAGCAGCTATACAGGGTTCGGGGCCAACGTCCTGACTTTC. It encodes CASSYTGFGANVLTF.

The rearrangement joins TRBV3-1 (or the pseudogene TRBV3-2) to TRBJ2-7; a possible D gene is TRBD1 (6 bases). There are 17 residues in the CDR3. Trimming took off 5 bases at V and 0 bases at J, with 20 bases between the two ends. The germline CDR1 and CDR2 sequences are LGHDT and YNNKEL (reference sequence). In nucleotides, the CDR3 is TGTGCCAGCAGCTCAGGACAGTTCCAACTGAGCTCCTACGAGCAGTACTTC. Translated, it gives CASSSGQFQLSSYEQYF.

The chain is built from TRBV18 and TRBJ2-5, with D unclear. The V end was cut by 0 bases, the J end by 1 base, with 12 bases between. Per the germline V gene, CDR1 is KGHSH and CDR2 is LQKENI. This CDR3 is built from 16 residues. CDR3 in amino acids: CASSPPLEIAQETQYF. The DNA for the CDR3 is TGTGCCAGCTCACCACCTCTGGAGATCGCCCAAGAGACCCAGTACTTC.

V is TRBV6-6 and J is TRBJ2-7, with D maybe TRBD1 (6 bases). The germline V gene has CDR1 MNHNY and CDR2 SVGAGI (reference sequence). CDR3 length: 15 residues. V lost 6 bases and J lost 0, with 15 bases in between. CDR3 coding DNA: TGTGCCAGCAGGGGTAGAGACAGGAGCTCCTACGAGCAGTACTTC. Amino acids: CASRGRDRSSYEQYF.

There are a few counts of this clone. V is TRBV29-1 and J is TRBJ1-1; 11 bases are shared with TRBD1. With V trimmed by 7 bases and J by 5 bases, 6 bases remained unmatched. CDR3 length: 13 amino acids. Germline CDR1 is SQVTM and CDR2 is ANQGSEA. CDR3 sequence reads: CSGGQGAETEAFF. In DNA, the CDR3 is TGCAGCGGTGGACAGGGGGCGGAAACTGAAGCTTTCTTT.

V gene TRBV10-3 combines with J gene TRBJ1-1, with D possibly TRBD1 on 6 matching bases. This CDR3 is built from 15 residues. The V gene's germline CDR1 is ENHRY and CDR2 SYGVKD. V lost 3 bases and J lost 0, with 11 bases in between. The CDR3 DNA reads TGTGCCATCAGTGAACAGGGAAACATGAACACTGAAGCTTTCTTT. Translating it yields CAISEQGNMNTEAFF.

This clone was seen a few times. This chain uses TRBV2 with TRBJ2-1; TRBD2 agrees at 7 bases. The CDR3 covers 15 residues. Germline trimming cut 3 bases from V and 7 bases from J; bases unmatched to any gene: 9. Germline-derived CDR1 and CDR2 are SNHLY and FYNNEI. The CDR3: CASSDYREERNEQFF. In DNA, the CDR3 is TGTGCCAGCAGTGATTACCGGGAGGAACGAAATGAGCAGTTCTTC.

The table lists this clone with a count of one. This chain uses TRBV9 with TRBJ2-1; TRBD2 aligns across 7 bases. Germline lookup yields CDR1 SGDLS and CDR2 YYNGEE. V lost 0 bases to trimming and J lost 7 bases; unmatched junction nucleotides: 13. The CDR3 totals 17 residues. Here the CDR3 reads CASSVAGGPPLFNEQFF. As DNA, the CDR3 is TGTGCCAGCAGCGTAGCGGGAGGCCCGCCCCTTTTTAATGAGCAGTTCTTC.